Here is one T cell receptor (beta chain) with its context. This sample is drawn from a study of control samples from healthy donors and cancer patients. TCRdb keeps only in-frame clones here, not all; method: immunoSEQ multiplex PCR. The sample comprises 74,000 or so clones, around 91% of which are singletons, and 6.5% to 8.5% rests with the top ten. The CDR3 is made up of 14 amino acids. Per germline, CDR1 SGHAT and CDR2 FQNNGV. With V trimmed by 5 bases and J by 5 bases, 7 bases remained unmatched. The specimen sequenced was blood. The sequence was obtained from a man in his fifties or sixties in good health. The chain carries TRBV11-2 and TRBJ2-7; 9 positions agree with TRBD2. CDR3 sequence: CASSNLAGPHEQYF. The CDR3 region has the DNA TGTGCCAGCAGCAACCTAGCGGGGCCCCACGAGCAGTACTTC.